This TCR beta chain was recorded in a study of shared clonotypes between healthy human individuals. Whole-study context: With ages of 18 to 49, the donors were two women and three men. Study-wide results and caveats: Shared clonotypes: about 4.6% naive CD4, approximately 3.4% naive CD8, about 2.2% memory CD4, about 0.41% memory CD8.

V gave up 4 bases and J gave up 0 bases; unmatched junction bases: 6. The CDR3 has 15 residues. Germline V gives CDR1 SGHRS, CDR2 YFSETQ. This clone was picked up one time. What it recognizes is unknown. Approximately 30,000 T cell genomes (approximately 0.2 ug DNA) went into each sorted-subset replicate. Here immunoSEQ multiplex PCR was the method, and the copy in TCRdb shows in-frame clones only, minus some. The table includes hundreds of thousands of clones, 60% to 75% detected once. The chain couples TRBV5-1 to TRBJ2-7; 8 bases match TRBD1. The source material was memory CD4+ T cells sorted from blood. Described subset: CD45RA-negative fraction. The TCR originated in a woman between 25 and 40 years old in good health. CDR3 protein: CASSPRTGSSYEQYF. CDR3 DNA: TGCGCCAGCAGCCCCCGGACAGGGAGCTCCTACGAGCAGTACTTC.